What follows are 3 T cell receptor beta chains derived from one specimen sequenced in a study of blood T cell repertoires in COVID-19. The table came from immunoSEQ multiplex PCR; TCRdb's copy has only in-frame clones and leaves some out. This table has 300,000 to 450,000 clones, 85% appearing once. Sequenced: peripheral blood. Receptor source: a woman aged 18-35 years with acute or convalescent COVID-19.

The gene calls are TRBV10-3 and TRBJ2-1, with 14 bases that match TRBD2. This CDR3 has 16 amino acids. V lost 3 bases and J lost 7; bases outside the gene matches: 5. In germline, CDR1 is ENHRY, CDR2 SYGVKD. The DNA for the CDR3 is TGTGCCATCAGTGACCCGGGACTAGCGGGGGTGAATGAGCAGTTCTTC. As protein: CAISDPGLAGVNEQFF.

This clone has only one observation. The chain joins TRBV19 to TRBJ1-2, with D possibly being TRBD1 (5 bases). V was cut by 4 bases and J by 6 bases, with 18 bases left in between. Germline values: CDR1 LNHDA, CDR2 SQIVND (reference sequence). The CDR3 sequence is 15 residues long. CDR3 amino acids: CASSRNSGNLDGYTF. The CDR3 coding sequence is TGTGCCAGTAGTAGGAATTCAGGGAATCTTGATGGCTACACCTTC.

The count of this clone is one. The chain couples TRBV28 to TRBJ1-5, with 9 bases matching TRBD1. The CDR3 contains 14 residues. V dropped 4 bases and J dropped 3; count of bases not matched to a gene: 1. Germline CDR1 is MDHEN and CDR2 is SYDVKM. CDR3 DNA: TGTGCCAGCAGTTGGGACAGGGACAATCAGCCCCAGCATTTT. The encoded protein is CASSWDRDNQPQHF.